This TCR beta chain was identified during a study of blood T cells in healthy people across ages (dated by TCRdb to 2014 to 2015). For context, the study as a whole: In model experiments, template switching captured about one uniquely barcoded TCR beta cDNA molecule for every two T cells. The study measured age-related changes in TCR beta repertoire diversity using deep sequencing normalized with unique cDNA molecular identifiers. The donors were split into four age groups: young (average about 15 years), middle-aged (roughly 42), aged (over 55) and long-lived (roughly 80). Donors of different ages were randomly distributed across sequencing lanes to avoid experimental bias. Using the same blood draw, the study looked at two additional independent replicas of 1 million unique cDNA reads for two donors, one aged 18 to 30 and the other aged 80 or older.

Trimming removed 4 bases from V and 0 bases from J; the gene matches leave 5 bases unexplained. The CDR3 spans 16 residues, from the cysteine through the phenylalanine. Only the CDR3 DNA stays, 48 bases, in frame from base 1. CDR1 SGHTA and CDR2 FQGNSA were looked up in the germline V gene. This clonotype was recorded once. Its antigen is not yet known. Base quality data are lacking; no much larger clone is found one base away. Broad study findings and their caveats: Since profiling was done on bulk unsorted PBMCs, naive and antigen-experienced compartments could not be conclusively compared. Observed TCR beta diversity per million T cells fell roughly linearly with age, and a significant reduction was already apparent by age approximately 41. Estimates of total diversity from one million sequenced T cells were regarded as lower bounds and underestimates. The long-lived group showed more naive CD4+ T cells, fewer expanded clones and increased TCR diversity than the aged group, suggesting age selection. A strong correlation was found between observed TCR beta diversity and the percentage of naive T cells measured by flow cytometry. Because the CMV infection status of the donors was unknown, age-related changes in expanded clonotypes may potentially have been confounded.

Donors were 40 or so systemically healthy Caucasian individuals from Russia aged roughly 6 to 95 years. Each donor gave roughly 9.5 milliliters of peripheral blood, collected into EDTA-treated Vacutainer tubes. Ficoll-Paque density-gradient centrifugation was used to isolate PBMCs, with at least 6 million per sample. Trizol reagent was used to extract total RNA from PBMCs, with at least 5.5 micrograms per sample. The percentages of naive CD45RAhigh/CD27high T cells were determined by flow cytometry on a PBMC aliquot from every donor. The protocol used for the library was 5' RACE. Sequencer: Illumina HiSeq 2500. A second PCR of 7 to 11 cycles was run with a J-beta primer mix and a sample-barcoded 5' primer. A unique molecular identifier was introduced onto each TCR beta cDNA molecule by a template-switch 5' adaptor carrying 12 random nucleotides. At least 3 million CDR3-containing paired-end reads were obtained from each sample. First-strand cDNA was synthesized from all RNA with the Mint cDNA synthesis kit, primed by a TRBC-specific oligonucleotide. Following uracil-DNA glycosylase treatment, all cDNA underwent a first 18-cycle PCR with the universal primers M1SS and BC2_uni_R. The authors' pipeline ran thus. Each sample was normalized by randomly selecting 1 million high-quality reads, each carrying a distinct molecular identifier. Instead of being binned into consensus sequences, reads that shared molecular identifiers were thrown out. MiTCR, run with a Q25 quality threshold and the strictest error-elimination algorithm, handled CDR3 identification, clonotype clustering and error correction. A nonparametric unseen species model with Euler transformation was used to estimate a lower bound on total TCR beta diversity. TCRdb itself trimmed the public reads at Q25 with fastp, ran MiXCR and retained productive beta chains. Rows with a matching CDR3 protein are joined into one entry that keeps the most common DNA and genes. The V and J calls were determined by TCRdb, not by the authors. This sample has roughly 1.4 million distinct CDR3 sequences in its table, and 55% to 75% of those were observed once. Roughly 6.3% of the sample lies in the top ten.

This chain joins TRBV7-2 to TRBJ2-3, with 9 central nucleotides matching TRBD2. The specimen was blood. This clonotype was sampled from a man aged 18 to 29 in good health. The DNA sequence is given as TGTGCCAGCAGCTCGAGCGGGGGGATTAGCACAGATACGCAGTATTTT. It translates as CASSSSGGISTDTQYF.